Below, 3 T cell receptor beta chains from the same sample are listed, as sequenced in a study of T cells in tuberculosis (dated by TCRdb to 2017 to 2018). To prepare the library, the immunoSEQ multiplex PCR assay was applied. TCRdb re-hosts the immuneACCESS table, in-frame sequences only. Its copies lack some clones; in the studies checked, an unresolved V gene accounts for under half of them, and the cause for the rest is not known. The sample table shows tens of thousands of clones, and around 90% are seen once. The ten largest clonotypes hold about a sixth of the sample. The sequencing sample was made of PBMCs. The receptors originated from a donor aged 5-35 years with latent tuberculosis or without tuberculosis infection. Some clones in this sample may be carry-over from other donors' samples.

The chain joins TRBV19 to TRBJ1-5; D ambiguous. This CDR3 contains 12 residues. Germline-derived CDR1 and CDR2 are LNHDA and SQIVND (reference sequence). Trimming took 11 bases from V and 2 from J, leaving 10 bases between them. The CDR3 DNA reads as TGTGCCCCCCGCGTCGGCAATCAGCCCCAGCATTTT. Protein: CAPRVGNQPQHF.

The chain couples TRBV10-2 to TRBJ2-1; the match to TRBD2 covers 15 bases. This CDR3 region has 18 residues. Germline trimming cut 6 bases from V and 10 bases from J; bases unmatched to any gene: 16. CDR1 WSHSY and CDR2 SAAADI come from the germline V gene. The CDR3 reads CASRTNPGLAGGPREQFF. The CDR3 DNA reads TGCGCCAGCAGGACCAACCCCGGACTAGCGGGAGGGCCCCGGGAGCAGTTCTTC.

The J gene is TRBJ1-3, the V gene TRBV5-1; D gene ambiguous. With 0 bases removed from V and 4 bases from J, the gap between germline ends came to 8 bases. The CDR3 contains 14 residues. Germline CDR1 SGHRS, CDR2 YFSETQ. In DNA form, the CDR3 reads TGCGCCAGCAGCTTGGGGAGCGGGGGAAACACCATATATTTT. It specifies CASSLGSGGNTIYF. Based on the CDR3 plus reference TRBV5-1 and TRBJ1-3, the full variable domain is KAGVTQTPRYLIKTRGQQVTLSCSPISGHRSVSWYQQTPGQGLQFLFEYFSETQRNKGNFPGRFSGRQFSNSRSEMNVSTLELGDSALYLCASSLGSGGNTIYFGEGSWLTVV.